This TCR beta chain was sequenced in a study of T cell repertoires in cytomegalovirus infection. In the study overall: CMV infection and matching HLA type were both indicated by public TCR beta signatures. The study's findings and limits: CMV carriers having the relevant HLA were flagged by cumulative public TCR beta family frequency. It was HLA-C-restricted CMV-specific TCR beta clonotypes that dominated the response ex vivo.

Turning to this clonotype: Its antigen is as yet unknown.

One entry per CDR3 protein results from TCRdb running MiXCR on the reads. The sample contains about 130,000 distinct CDR3 sequences, 20% to 30% of which appear only once. CDR3 size: 16 residues. Unmatched junction bases numbered 10, after V lost 5 bases and J lost 0 bases. Germline assignment: CDR1 SGHAT and CDR2 FQNNGV. The chain is built from TRBV11-2 and TRBJ2-7, with 7 bases identical to TRBD1. The sequenced sample consisted of PBMCs, sequenced either directly or after in vitro stimulation (not recorded which). This sequence was found in a human donor in good health (CMV status not recorded). Some clones in this sample may be carry-over from other donors' samples. The CDR3 region is CASSDVGGASSYEQYF. DNA of the CDR3: TGTGCCAGCAGCGATGTAGGGGGCGCGAGCTCCTACGAGCAGTACTTC.